These 6 T cell receptor beta chains originate from one sample sequenced in a study of post-analysis software for immune sequencing data. Study observations and caveats: A few TRBV segments were significantly more frequent in patients than in controls. TRBV5-6, TRBV5-1 and TRBV20-1 were among these segments.

Which antigens these TCRs recognize remains unknown. cDNA libraries for TCR beta contained unique molecular identifiers. A single record per CDR3 protein comes from TCRdb applying MiXCR to the PCR reads. The sample has roughly 650,000 distinct CDR3 sequences; 59% are singletons. Sequenced material: blood. These receptors came from a girl aged 2 to 9 with multiple sclerosis.

This clonotype turned up a few times. This chain links TRBV25-1 with TRBJ2-5; D gene uncertain. The DNA end is a closer match to TRBJ2-4, so the J assignment may be wrong. This CDR3 spans 15 amino acids. In germline, CDR1 is MGHDK, CDR2 SYGVNS. CDR3 nucleotides: TGTGCCAGCAGTGAACCCCAAGGGACCAAAAACATTCAGTACTTC. Translating gives CASSEPQGTKNIQYF.

The V call is TRBV7-2, the J call TRBJ1-2; no clear D. The CDR3 totals 16 residues. Germline CDR1 reads SGHTA; CDR2 reads FQGNSA. The germline V and J ends were trimmed by 1 base and 2 bases, with 14 bases remaining between them. The CDR3 sequence is CASSLGFGATNYGYTF. In nucleotides, the CDR3 is TGTGCCAGCAGCTTAGGGTTCGGAGCCACCAACTATGGCTACACCTTC.

The chain combines TRBV6-5 with TRBJ1-4, with 12 bases fitting TRBD1. The V segment lost 7 bases and the J segment 0 bases; nucleotides outside the gene matches: 3. The CDR3 runs 16 residues. Germline CDR1 and CDR2: MNHEY and SVGAGI. The CDR3 protein is CASKGQGASTNEKLFF. In DNA, the CDR3 is TGTGCCAGCAAGGGACAGGGGGCATCAACTAATGAAAAACTGTTTTTT.

V and J are TRBV25-1 and TRBJ2-3; D ambiguous. CDR3 size: 15 residues. V was clipped by 3 bases and J by 4 bases, with 14 bases between them. From germline, CDR1 is MGHDK and CDR2 SYGVNS. The CDR3 is CASSDFGGLADTQYF. DNA for the CDR3: TGTGCCAGCAGTGATTTCGGTGGCCTGGCAGATACGCAGTATTTT.

The chain combines TRBV5-1 with TRBJ2-1; TRBD2 agrees at 11 bases. The V gene end was trimmed by 6 bases and the J gene end by 5 bases; junction bases not matched to a gene: 7. CDR1 and CDR2 (germline): SGHRS, YFSETQ. CDR3 size: 15 residues. The CDR3 reads CASTPTGLADNEQFF. DNA of the CDR3: TGCGCCAGCACACCGACGGGACTAGCGGACAATGAGCAGTTCTTC.

The chain carries TRBV5-1 and TRBJ2-7, with TRBD1 identical over 9 bases. Per germline, CDR1 SGHRS and CDR2 YFSETQ. V trimming: 2 bases; J trimming: 4 bases; junction bases outside the gene matches: 10. This CDR3 has 16 amino acids. The CDR3 loop reads CASSLQPGQGVYEQYF. The CDR3, as DNA: TGCGCCAGCAGCTTACAACCGGGACAGGGCGTTTACGAGCAGTACTTC.